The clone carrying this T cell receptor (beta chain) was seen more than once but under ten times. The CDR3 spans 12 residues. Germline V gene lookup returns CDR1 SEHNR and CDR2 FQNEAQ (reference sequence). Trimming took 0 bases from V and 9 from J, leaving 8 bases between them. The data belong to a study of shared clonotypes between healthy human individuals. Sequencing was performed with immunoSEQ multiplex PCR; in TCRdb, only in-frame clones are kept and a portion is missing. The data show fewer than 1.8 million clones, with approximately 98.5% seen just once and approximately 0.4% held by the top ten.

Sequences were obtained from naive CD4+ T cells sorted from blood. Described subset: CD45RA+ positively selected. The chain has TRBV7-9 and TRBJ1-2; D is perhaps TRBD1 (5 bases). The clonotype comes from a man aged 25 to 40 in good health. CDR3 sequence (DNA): TGTGCCAGCAGCTTAGCGACAGATAGCTACACCTTC. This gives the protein CASSLATDSYTF.